Listed below are T cell receptor beta chains from one sample, sequenced in a study of shared clonotypes between healthy human individuals. Only in-frame clones appear in the TCRdb table, and some are missing; sequencing was by immunoSEQ multiplex PCR. This table has some 980,000 clones, 76% appearing once. The sample comprised memory CD4+ T cells sorted from blood. These receptor sequences come from a man aged 18-30 years in good health. The CDR3 runs from the conserved cysteine through the conserved F or W. The order of the fields is D gene, clone size, J gene, V gene, CDR3 DNA, CDR3 protein. A D gene is named only where the DNA matches it firmly. A clone size is listed for some rows: how often the clone was seen (once, few, many), or a class if it is expanded.

>.|few|TRBJ2-4|TRBV19
TGTGCCAGTAGTACGGAGGCCAAAAACATTCAGTACTTC
CASSTEAKNIQYF
>.|.|TRBJ2-5|TRBV4-1
TGCGCCAGCAGCCAGCCAGAGGAGACCCAGTACTTC
CASSQPEETQYF
>TRBD1|.|TRBJ2-3|TRBV5-1
TGCGCCAGCAGCGACAGGGTTGGCTCCAGCACAGATACGCAGTATTTT
CASSDRVGSSTDTQYF
>.|.|TRBJ1-2|TRBV28
TGTGCCAGCAGTTCCTACTCCCCACAGACAGGAGTTAACTATGGCTACACCTTC
CASSSYSPQTGVNYGYTF
>.|few|TRBJ1-4|TRBV19
TGTGCCAGTAGTAACCCCCGCGGGAACTTGAAGGAAAAACTGTTTTTT
CASSNPRGNLKEKLFF
>.|.|TRBJ2-2|TRBV4-1
TGCGCCAGCAGCCAACAGGGCACCGGGGAGCTGTTTTTT
CASSQQGTGELFF
>.|.|TRBJ2-7|TRBV6-4
TGTGCCAGCACCCTGCTTAAGCTCCACGAGCAGTACTTC
CASTLLKLHEQYF
>.|.|TRBJ2-7|TRBV7-2
TGTGCCAGCAGCTTGGGACTGCTCTCCTACGAGCAGTACTTC
CASSLGLLSYEQYF
>.|.|TRBJ2-1|TRBV12-2
TGTGCAAGTCGCCCATGGACTAGCGGGAGAGTTATCAATGAGCAGTTCTTC
CASRPWTSGRVINEQFF
>TRBD2|.|TRBJ2-1|TRBV2
TGTGCCAGCAGTCATCGTAATAGCGGGAACTCCTACAATGAGCAGTTCTTC
CASSHRNSGNSYNEQFF
>.|.|TRBJ1-6|TRBV10-3
TGTGCCAGCAGTGTAGGTGAAAAATCACCCCTCCACTTT
CASSVGEKSPLHF
>TRBD2|.|TRBJ2-1|TRBV10-2
TGCGCCACCACACCGGGACTAGGGAGGAATGAGCAGTTCTTC
CATTPGLGRNEQFF
>.|.|TRBJ2-2|TRBV29-1
TGCAGCGTTGAAGTTGGTTTCACCGGGGAGCTGTTTTTT
CSVEVGFTGELFF
>.|.|TRBJ1-6|TRBV28
TGTGCCAGTCGGACGGTTTATGTTCCCTCACCCCTCCACTTT
CASRTVYVPSPLHF
>TRBD2|.|TRBJ2-7|TRBV11-2
TGTGCCAGCAGCGTGGGACTAGTTACCTACGAGCAGTACTTC
CASSVGLVTYEQYF
>.|.|TRBJ2-6|TRBV9
TGTGCCAGCAGCGTAGGTTGGATGGGCGCCGGGGCCAACGTCCTGACTTTC
CASSVGWMGAGANVLTF
>TRBD2|.|TRBJ2-1|TRBV29-1
TGCAGCGCCCGGGGACTACATGAGCAGTTCTTC
CSARGLHEQFF